What follows are 25 T cell receptor beta chains derived from one specimen sequenced in a study of blood T cell repertoires in COVID-19. Here immunoSEQ multiplex PCR was the method, and the copy in TCRdb shows in-frame clones only, minus some. The sample lists 150,000 or so clones; about four fifths were seen once. The sequenced material came from peripheral blood. These receptors all stem from a man aged 60 to 69 with acute or convalescent COVID-19.

In its sample, this clone was seen once. At one boundary the junction diverges from the germline segment, which might be a read error. The rearrangement links TRBV5-3 to TRBJ1-3; 8 nucleotides line up with TRBD1. TRBV5-3 is filed as an ORF, its function uncertain. The CDR3 has 12 residues. This chain's CDR3 is CARRHAQGECLF. The CDR3 nucleotides are TGTGCCAGAAGGCACGCACAGGGGGAGTGTTTGTTT.

The chain carries TRBV5-1 and TRBJ2-7; 8 bases map to TRBD1. Germline loops: CDR1 SGHRS, CDR2 YFSETQ. V trimming: 4 bases; J trimming: 6 bases; junction bases outside the gene matches: 9. The CDR3 covers 14 residues. CDR3 DNA: TGCGCCAGCAGCCCTGTACAGGGGGTCGGCGAGCAGTACTTC. Its translation: CASSPVQGVGEQYF.

Worth noting for this clone: At one boundary the junction diverges from the germline segment, which might be a read error. The V and J genes are TRBV6-1 and TRBJ1-4, with TRBD1 as a possible D gene (5 bases). This CDR3 has 15 residues. Germline V CDR1 and CDR2: MNHNS, SASEGT. CDR3 nucleotide sequence: TGTGCCAGCAGAGAAGGGAAGGGGCGAGTGGAAAAACTGTTTTTT. This sequence encodes CASREGKGRVEKLFF.

The rearrangement uses TRBV12-3 or TRBV12-4 and TRBJ2-1; a weak D match, TRBD2 (6 bases). The CDR3 has 13 amino acids. Trimming took off 7 bases at V and 4 bases at J, with 11 bases between the two ends. CDR3 loop: CASKWRDYNEQFF. The CDR3 bases are TGTGCCAGCAAGTGGCGGGATTACAATGAGCAGTTCTTC.

V gene TRBV3-1 (or the pseudogene TRBV3-2) combines with J gene TRBJ2-2; D is undetermined. Germline CDR1 is LGHDT and CDR2 is YNNKEL (reference sequence). The CDR3 length is 12 residues. With 6 bases removed from V and 8 bases from J, the gap between germline ends came to 10 bases. CDR3 in amino acids: CASSHGLGELFF. The CDR3 coding sequence is TGTGCCAGCAGTCACGGGTTAGGGGAGCTGTTTTTT.

The chain links TRBV13 to TRBJ2-3, with TRBD1 matching over 8 bases. V lost 5 bases, J lost 7 bases, and 5 bases stayed unmatched. The CDR3 has 13 amino acids. Germline CDR1 PRHDT, CDR2 FYEKMQ (reference sequence). The CDR3 DNA reads as TGTGCCAGCAGCCCCCAGGGGGCAAATACGCAGTATTTT. As protein: CASSPQGANTQYF.

J is TRBJ2-5 and V is TRBV9; perhaps TRBD1 as D (6 bases). V dropped 3 bases and J dropped 5 bases, with 17 bases sitting between them. The V gene's germline CDR1 is SGDLS and CDR2 YYNGEE. The CDR3 spans 15 residues. The CDR3 DNA is TGTGCCAGCAGCGCCGGGACAAACCTCGGGGAGACCCAGTACTTC. Amino acid sequence: CASSAGTNLGETQYF.

This clone was recorded once. The chain combines TRBV6-5 with TRBJ2-3, with D perhaps TRBD1 (6 bases). The length of the CDR3 is 15 residues. The V and J ends lost 6 bases and 0 bases respectively, with 13 bases between them. Germline V gene sequence: CDR1 MNHEY, CDR2 SVGAGI. This CDR3 reads CASRSNQGSTDTQYF. CDR3 DNA: TGTGCCAGCAGGTCAAATCAGGGGAGCACAGATACGCAGTATTTT.

This clone was seen once. This chain uses TRBV7-3 with TRBJ1-2; D may be TRBD1 (5 bases). Germline CDR1 is SGHTA and CDR2 is FQGTGA. V lost 4 bases to trimming and J lost 13 bases, with 19 bases between them. The CDR3 sequence is 13 residues long. The CDR3 nucleotides are TGTGCCAGCAGCTCGGATGTCGGTTGGGGCCTCACCTTC. It translates to CASSSDVGWGLTF.

The CDR3 spells CASSPRETQYF. Written as DNA, the CDR3 is TGTGCCAGCAGCCCTAGGGAGACCCAGTACTTC. This chain connects TRBV2 to TRBJ2-5; D gene ambiguous. Trimming pared 6 bases from V and 5 bases from J, leaving 7 bases between. The V gene's germline CDR1 is SNHLY and CDR2 FYNNEI. The CDR3 sequence is 11 residues long.

CDR3 in DNA: TGCGCCAGCAGCTCCGGGACAGGGGCCTCCCATAGCACAGATACGCAGTATTTT. As protein: CASSSGTGASHSTDTQYF. The chain is built from TRBV5-1 and TRBJ2-3; 10 bases align to TRBD1. The CDR3 has 18 amino acids. The J segment lost 0 bases and the V segment lost 3 bases, leaving 10 bases of the junction unmatched. The germline CDR1 and CDR2 sequences are SGHRS and YFSETQ.

This clone turned up a few times. The rearrangement uses TRBV10-3 and TRBJ2-7; 8 nucleotides line up with TRBD1. J gave up 6 bases and V 8 bases, and 12 bases lay outside the gene matches. Germline V CDR1 and CDR2: ENHRY, SYGVKD. CDR3 size: 14 residues. For the CDR3, the DNA is TGTGCCATCCAGGCCCGACTTGACAGGGGCGAGCAGTACTTC. Its translation is CAIQARLDRGEQYF.

This chain links TRBV19 with TRBJ1-4, with 8 positions matching TRBD1. The CDR3 loop spans 15 amino acids. Germline CDR1 reads LNHDA; CDR2 reads SQIVND (reference sequence). V was pared by 5 bases and J by 0 bases, with 2 bases of the junction left unmatched. The CDR3 coding sequence is TGTGCCAGTAGTCGGACAGGGACAACTAATGAAAAACTGTTTTTT. This gives the protein CASSRTGTTNEKLFF.

This clone has just a few counts. The rearrangement links TRBV18 to TRBJ2-3, with 7 bases aligning to TRBD1. The CDR3 runs 15 residues. V dropped 2 bases and J dropped 4; count of bases not matched to a gene: 6. Germline lookup yields CDR1 KGHSH and CDR2 LQKENI. The CDR3 region is CASSPERTGADTQYF. CDR3 sequence (DNA): TGTGCCAGCTCACCAGAGCGCACAGGGGCAGATACGCAGTATTTT.

The rearrangement joins TRBV4-1 to TRBJ2-1, with 8 nucleotides matching TRBD1. J was trimmed by 0 bases and V by 2 bases; bases with no gene match: 12. Germline CDR1 reads MGHRA; CDR2 reads YSYEKL. The CDR3 is 19 amino acids. Here the CDR3 DNA reads TGCGCCAGCAGCCAACGCCAATTTAGGACAGGGACCTCCTACAATGAGCAGTTCTTC. Protein product: CASSQRQFRTGTSYNEQFF.

A few counts support this clone. DNA of the CDR3: TGTGCCAGCAGTACCGGGGGGGCCACGGACTATGGCTACACCTTC. It yields the protein CASSTGGATDYGYTF. The rearrangement links TRBV6-5 to TRBJ1-2, with D perhaps TRBD1 (6 bases). Trimming left V 5 bases short and J 3 bases short, with 16 bases between. This CDR3 comprises 15 residues. Germline V CDR1 and CDR2: MNHEY, SVGAGI.

On this clone itself: One junction end does not reproduce the germline sequence, and a read error may be involved. This chain links TRBV6-6 with TRBJ2-5, with D possibly matching TRBD2 (6 bases). CDR1 MNHNY and CDR2 SVGAGI come from the germline V gene (reference sequence). The CDR3 contains 12 residues. CDR3 loop: CASSYMGLPEHF. CDR3 in DNA: TGTGCCAGCAGTTACATGGGACTCCCGGAACACTTC.

The chain couples TRBV10-3 to TRBJ2-3, with 7 bases aligning to TRBD2. The CDR3 runs to 15 residues. Germline-derived CDR1 and CDR2 are ENHRY and SYGVKD. After removal of 2 bases from V and 1 base from J, the junction contained 3 bases not matched to a gene. The CDR3 spells CAISERAGGTDTQYF. DNA for the CDR3: TGTGCCATCAGTGAGAGGGCGGGGGGCACAGATACGCAGTATTTT.

V usage is TRBV18 and J usage is TRBJ2-1; 9 bases fit TRBD1. There are 14 residues in the CDR3. The V gene end was trimmed by 6 bases and the J gene end by 5 bases; junction bases not matched to a gene: 5. Looked up from germline, CDR1 is KGHSH and CDR2 is LQKENI. The CDR3 spells CASSSRQGDNEQFF. CDR3 nucleotides: TGTGCCAGCTCGTCGAGACAGGGGGACAATGAGCAGTTCTTC.

V gene TRBV30 combines with J gene TRBJ2-3; perhaps TRBD2 as D (5 bases). The CDR3 spans 14 residues. V was cut by 2 bases and J by 1 base, with 10 bases left in between. Germline-derived CDR1 and CDR2 are GTSNPN and SVGIG (reference sequence). The CDR3 DNA sequence: TGTGCCTGGAGTTGGGGTAGCGGCACAGATACGCAGTATTTT. Translation: CAWSWGSGTDTQYF.

Concerning this clone itself: The junction departs from germline at one end; a sequencing error may be responsible. The V and J genes are TRBV7-2 and TRBJ2-1; D remains ambiguous. CDR3 length equals 13 residues. Per germline, CDR1 SGHTA and CDR2 FQGNSA. The CDR3, as DNA: TGTGCCAGCAGCTTACGTACCGGTAATGAGCAATTCTTC. Protein product: CASSLRTGNEQFF.

The CDR3 protein is CASKPAGVGGYTF. CDR3 DNA: TGTGCCAGCAAACCGGCCGGGGTTGGTGGCTACACCTTC. The V call is TRBV5-6, the J call TRBJ1-2; D is undetermined. The CDR3 spans 13 residues. CDR1 and CDR2 from the germline V gene are SGHDT and YYEEEE. V lost 6 bases and J 7 bases, leaving 16 bases between the germline ends.

The J gene is TRBJ2-1, the V gene TRBV20-1, with TRBD2 matching 8 bases. The V gene's germline CDR1 is DFQATT and CDR2 SNEGSKA (reference sequence). With V trimmed by 4 bases and J by 5 bases, 10 bases remained unmatched. This CDR3 is built from 15 residues. This chain's CDR3 is CSANDFTSGHNEQFF. DNA for the CDR3: TGCAGTGCTAATGATTTCACTAGCGGCCACAATGAGCAGTTCTTC.

V usage is TRBV16 and J usage is TRBJ1-4; D gene unclear. Germline loops: CDR1 KGHSY, CDR2 FQNENV. The V gene lost 0 bases and the J gene lost 4 bases, with 6 bases spanning the gap. The CDR3 totals 14 residues. CDR3 coding DNA: TGTGCCAGCAGCCAATCGTCGAGTAATGAAAAACTGTTTTTT. Its protein product is CASSQSSSNEKLFF.

The gene calls are TRBV6-1 and TRBJ2-4; 8 nucleotides match TRBD1. CDR3 length: 19 residues. Looked up from germline, CDR1 is MNHNS and CDR2 is SASEGT. The V gene end was trimmed by 2 bases and the J gene end by 0 bases; junction bases not matched to a gene: 12. Written as DNA, the CDR3 is TGTGCCAGCAGTGAAAGCGCAGGGGGCGCGGAAGTAGCCAAAAACATTCAGTACTTC. Translating it yields CASSESAGGAEVAKNIQYF.